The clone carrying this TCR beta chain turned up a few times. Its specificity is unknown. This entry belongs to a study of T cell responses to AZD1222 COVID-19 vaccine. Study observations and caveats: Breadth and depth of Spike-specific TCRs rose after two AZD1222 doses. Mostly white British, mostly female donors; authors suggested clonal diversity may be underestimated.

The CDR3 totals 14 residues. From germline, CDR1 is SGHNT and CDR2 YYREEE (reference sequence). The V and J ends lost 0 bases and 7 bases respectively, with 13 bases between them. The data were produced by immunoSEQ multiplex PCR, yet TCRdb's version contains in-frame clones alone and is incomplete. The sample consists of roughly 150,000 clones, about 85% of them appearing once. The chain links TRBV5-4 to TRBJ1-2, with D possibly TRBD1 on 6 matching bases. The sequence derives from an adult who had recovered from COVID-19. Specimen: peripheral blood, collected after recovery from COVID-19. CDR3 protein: CASSLALQGFGYTF. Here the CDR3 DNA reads TGTGCCAGCAGCTTGGCCTTACAGGGATTTGGCTACACCTTC.